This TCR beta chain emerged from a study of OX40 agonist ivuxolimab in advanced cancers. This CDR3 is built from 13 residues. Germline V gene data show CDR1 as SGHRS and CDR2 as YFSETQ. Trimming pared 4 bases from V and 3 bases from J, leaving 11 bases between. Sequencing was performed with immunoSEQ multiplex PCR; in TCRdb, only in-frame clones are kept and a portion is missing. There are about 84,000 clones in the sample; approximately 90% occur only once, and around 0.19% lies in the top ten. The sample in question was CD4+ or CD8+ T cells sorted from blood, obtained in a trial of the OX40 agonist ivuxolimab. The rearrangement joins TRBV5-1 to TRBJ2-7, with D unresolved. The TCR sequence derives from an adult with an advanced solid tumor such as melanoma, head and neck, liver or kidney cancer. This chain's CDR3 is CASSGSTIYEQYF. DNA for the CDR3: TGCGCCAGCAGCGGTAGTACTATCTACGAGCAGTACTTC.